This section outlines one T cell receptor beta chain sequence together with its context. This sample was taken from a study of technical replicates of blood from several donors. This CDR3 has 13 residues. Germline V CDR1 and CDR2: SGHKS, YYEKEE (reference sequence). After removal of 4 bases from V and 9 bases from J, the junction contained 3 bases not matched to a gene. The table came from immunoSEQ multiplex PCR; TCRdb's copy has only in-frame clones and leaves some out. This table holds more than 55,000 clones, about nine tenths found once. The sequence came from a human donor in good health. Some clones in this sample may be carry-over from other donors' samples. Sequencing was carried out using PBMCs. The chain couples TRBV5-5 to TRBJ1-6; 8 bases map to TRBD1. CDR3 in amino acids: CASSRGTGSPLHF. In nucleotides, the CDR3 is TGTGCCAGCAGCCGTGGGACAGGTTCACCCCTCCACTTT.